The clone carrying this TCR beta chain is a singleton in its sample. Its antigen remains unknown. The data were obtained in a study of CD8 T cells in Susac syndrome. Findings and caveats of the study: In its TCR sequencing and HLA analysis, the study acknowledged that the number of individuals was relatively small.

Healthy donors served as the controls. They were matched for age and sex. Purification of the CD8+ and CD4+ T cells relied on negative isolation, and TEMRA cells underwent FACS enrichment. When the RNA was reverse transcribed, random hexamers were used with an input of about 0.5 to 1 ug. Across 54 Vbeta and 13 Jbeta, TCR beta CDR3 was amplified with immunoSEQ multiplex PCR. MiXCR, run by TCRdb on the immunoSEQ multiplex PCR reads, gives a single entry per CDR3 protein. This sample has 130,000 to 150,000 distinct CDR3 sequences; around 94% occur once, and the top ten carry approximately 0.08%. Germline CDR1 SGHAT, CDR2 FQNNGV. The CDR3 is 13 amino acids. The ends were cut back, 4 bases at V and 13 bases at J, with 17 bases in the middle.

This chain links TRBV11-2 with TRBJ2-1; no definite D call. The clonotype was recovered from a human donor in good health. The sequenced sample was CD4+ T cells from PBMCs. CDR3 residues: CASSSIRVSEQFF. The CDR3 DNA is TGTGCCAGCAGCTCCATAAGGGTTTCGGAACAGTTCTTC.